These 2 T cell receptor beta chains came from one sample sequenced in a study of blood T cell repertoires in COVID-19. Sequencing used immunoSEQ multiplex PCR; TCRdb keeps in-frame clones, though not all of them. The sample shows about 110,000 clones, almost 85% of them seen only once. The sample was peripheral blood. The receptor set was obtained from a human donor in a cohort sampled during active COVID-19.

V gene TRBV5-1 combines with J gene TRBJ2-3; TRBD1 matches at 8 bases. Unmatched junction bases numbered 12, after V lost 4 bases and J lost 2 bases. The CDR3 has 17 amino acids. Germline CDR1 SGHRS, CDR2 YFSETQ. Here the CDR3 reads CASSMGGQGQNTDTQYF. In nucleotides, the CDR3 is TGCGCCAGCAGCATGGGAGGACAGGGCCAAAACACAGATACGCAGTATTTT.

The V call is TRBV4-3, the J call TRBJ2-7; TRBD2 matches at 8 bases. V shed 1 base and J 2 bases; nucleotides not matched to a gene: 4. The CDR3 sequence is 15 residues long. Germline values: CDR1 LGHNA, CDR2 YSLEER. The CDR3 coding sequence is TGCGCCAGCAGCCAAGTGACCGGGGGGGCCTACGAGCAGTACTTC. Amino acids: CASSQVTGGAYEQYF.